This T cell receptor beta chain was profiled in a study of blood T cell repertoires in COVID-19. This clone appeared a few times. V dropped 0 bases and J dropped 0 bases, with 12 bases sitting between them. The V gene's germline CDR1 is GTSNPN and CDR2 SVGIG (reference sequence). This CDR3 spans 17 amino acids. Study members were between about 18 and 89 years old and lived in 24 US regions. Sequencing was performed with immunoSEQ multiplex PCR; in TCRdb, only in-frame clones are kept and a portion is missing. This sample carries 200,000 to 250,000 clones, roughly 88% of them seen once, and the ten largest clones take over 12%.

The sample taken for sequencing was PBMCs or T cells enriched from blood (not recorded which). This receptor was obtained from a woman aged 45 to 65 with acute COVID-19. V and J are TRBV30 and TRBJ1-6, with D perhaps matching TRBD1 (5 bases). CDR3 sequence (DNA): TGTGCCTGGAGTGTAGGGGCAGCGAGCTCCTATAATTCACCCCTCCACTTT. The encoded protein is CAWSVGAASSYNSPLHF.